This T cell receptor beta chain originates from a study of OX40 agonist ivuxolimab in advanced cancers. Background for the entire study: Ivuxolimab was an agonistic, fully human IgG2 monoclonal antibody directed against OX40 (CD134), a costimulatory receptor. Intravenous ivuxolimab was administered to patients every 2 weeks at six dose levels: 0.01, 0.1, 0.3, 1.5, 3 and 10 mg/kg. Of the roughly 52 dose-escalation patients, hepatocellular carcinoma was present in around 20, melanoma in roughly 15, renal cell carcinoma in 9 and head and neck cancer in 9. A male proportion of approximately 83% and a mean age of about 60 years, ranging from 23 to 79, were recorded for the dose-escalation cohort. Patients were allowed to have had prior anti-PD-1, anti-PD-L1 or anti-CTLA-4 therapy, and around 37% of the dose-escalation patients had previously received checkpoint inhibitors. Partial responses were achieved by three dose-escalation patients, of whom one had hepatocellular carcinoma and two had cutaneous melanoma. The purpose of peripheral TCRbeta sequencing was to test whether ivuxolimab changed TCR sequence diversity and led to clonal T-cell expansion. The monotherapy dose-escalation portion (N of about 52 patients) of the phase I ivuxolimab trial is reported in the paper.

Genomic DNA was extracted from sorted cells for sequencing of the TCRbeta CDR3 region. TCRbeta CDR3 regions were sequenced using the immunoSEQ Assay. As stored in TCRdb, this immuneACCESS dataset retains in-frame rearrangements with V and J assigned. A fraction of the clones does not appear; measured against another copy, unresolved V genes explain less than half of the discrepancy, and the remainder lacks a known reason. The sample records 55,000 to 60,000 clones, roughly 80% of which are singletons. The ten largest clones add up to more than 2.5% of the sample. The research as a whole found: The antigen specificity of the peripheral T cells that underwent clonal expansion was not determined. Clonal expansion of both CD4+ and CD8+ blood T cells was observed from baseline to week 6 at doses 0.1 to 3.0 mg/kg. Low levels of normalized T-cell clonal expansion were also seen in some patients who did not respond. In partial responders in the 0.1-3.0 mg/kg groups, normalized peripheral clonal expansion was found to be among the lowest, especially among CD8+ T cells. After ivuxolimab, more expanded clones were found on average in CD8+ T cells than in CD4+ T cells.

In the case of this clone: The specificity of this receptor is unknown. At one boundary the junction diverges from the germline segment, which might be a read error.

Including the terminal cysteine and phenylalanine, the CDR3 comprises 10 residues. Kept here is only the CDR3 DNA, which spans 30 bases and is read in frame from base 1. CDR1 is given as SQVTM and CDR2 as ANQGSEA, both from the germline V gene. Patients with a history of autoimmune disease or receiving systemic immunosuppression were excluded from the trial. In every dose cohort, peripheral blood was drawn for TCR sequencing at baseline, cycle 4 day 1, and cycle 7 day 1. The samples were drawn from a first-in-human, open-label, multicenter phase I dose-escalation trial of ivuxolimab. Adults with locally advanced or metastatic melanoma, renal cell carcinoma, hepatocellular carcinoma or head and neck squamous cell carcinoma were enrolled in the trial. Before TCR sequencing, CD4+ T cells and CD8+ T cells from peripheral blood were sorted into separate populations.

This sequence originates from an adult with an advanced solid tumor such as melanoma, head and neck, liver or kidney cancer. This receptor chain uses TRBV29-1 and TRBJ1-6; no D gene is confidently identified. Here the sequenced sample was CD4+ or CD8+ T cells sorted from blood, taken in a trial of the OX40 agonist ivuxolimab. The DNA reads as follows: TGCAGCGTTGAATTAGGGTATGCAAACTTT. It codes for CSVELGYANF. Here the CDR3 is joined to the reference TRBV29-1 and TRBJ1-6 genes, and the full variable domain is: SAVISQKPSRDICQRGTSLTIQCQVDSQVTMMFWYRQQPGQSLTLIATANQGSEATYESGFVIDKFPISRPNLTFSTLTVSNMSPEDSSIYLCSVELGYANFGNGTRLTVT.